This T cell receptor (beta chain) appears in the sequencing data of a study of Graves' ophthalmopathy and Graves' hyperthyroidism. Worth noting for this clonotype: Its matching antigen is unknown. Given the absence of the conserved phenylalanine or tryptophan at the CDR3 end, a read error is likely. The DNA is omitted, as the CDR3 cannot be located on it reliably, and the CDR3 follows TCRdb's listing.

RNA transcripts yielded amplified TCR beta CDR3 regions. RT-PCR was first run with HTBI primers, then multiplex PCR in a second round. TCRdb re-called the multiplex PCR reads with MiXCR, one entry per CDR3 protein. The table includes hundreds of thousands of distinct CDR3 sequences, over 40% detected once. As diagnostic evidence, clinical symptoms, serum thyroxine, TRAb, thyroid ultrasound and orbital computed tomography were relied upon. Inclusive of both ends, the CDR3 amounts to 8 amino acids. Looked up from germline, CDR1 is SQVTM and CDR2 is ANQGSEA. The study, taken as a whole, reports: Most thyroid-expanded clonotypes exceeding 0.001 frequency were also found in blood.

The TCR sequence derives from an adult man with Graves' ophthalmopathy. V is TRBV29-1 and J is TRBJ1-3; TRBD1, the table's D call, lacks a check against the DNA. The sequencing sample was made of peripheral blood. The CDR3 sequence is CSVEKGSG.